This is a list of T cell receptor beta chains from one sample in a study of T cells after yellow fever vaccination. Each CDR3 protein is one row after TCRdb ran MiXCR on the 5' RACE reads. The sample consists of fewer than 400,000 distinct CDR3 sequences, under 7.5% of them appearing once. Sequenced here: PBMCs, sampled 5 days after the yellow fever booster vaccination. These receptors were obtained from a man aged 25 to 45 who received the YFV17D yellow fever vaccine. The CDR3 runs from the conserved cysteine through the conserved F or W. D genes are given only for firm matches. The size entry is marked missing in some rows and otherwise reads once, few, many or a size class.

cdr3_aa: CASSLVVNQPQHF
cdr3_nt: TGTGCCAGCAGCTTAGTCGTTAATCAGCCCCAGCATTTT
d_call: -
v_call: TRBV7-2
clone_size: many
j_call: TRBJ1-5

cdr3_aa: CSGSRVGGIGETQYF
cdr3_nt: TGCAGTGGCTCTAGGGTAGGCGGGATCGGAGAGACCCAGTACTTC
d_call: -
v_call: TRBV20-1
clone_size: -
j_call: TRBJ2-5

cdr3_aa: CASSTDRDTEAFF
cdr3_nt: TGTGCCAGTAGCACAGACAGGGACACTGAAGCTTTCTTT
d_call: TRBD1
v_call: TRBV19
clone_size: many
j_call: TRBJ1-1

cdr3_aa: CASSLYQGDTEAFF
cdr3_nt: TGTGCCAGCAGTTTATACCAAGGCGACACTGAAGCTTTCTTT
d_call: -
v_call: TRBV28
clone_size: few
j_call: TRBJ1-1

cdr3_aa: CASSSYGYEQYF
cdr3_nt: TGTGCCAGCAGTTCCTACGGGTACGAGCAGTACTTC
d_call: -
v_call: TRBV28
clone_size: many
j_call: TRBJ2-7

cdr3_aa: CASNPHSVDTQYF
cdr3_nt: TGTGCCAGCAATCCACATAGTGTAGATACGCAGTATTTT
d_call: -
v_call: TRBV12-3/TRBV12-4
clone_size: few
j_call: TRBJ2-3

cdr3_aa: CASSLRGNNEKLFF
cdr3_nt: TGTGCCAGCAGCTTGAGGGGAAATAATGAAAAACTGTTTTTT
d_call: -
v_call: TRBV7-2
clone_size: few
j_call: TRBJ1-4

cdr3_aa: CATSGTREGLEQFF
cdr3_nt: TGTGCCACCAGCGGCACGCGAGAGGGCCTAGAGCAGTTCTTC
d_call: -
v_call: TRBV15
clone_size: few
j_call: TRBJ2-1

cdr3_aa: CASSYALPGTQYF
cdr3_nt: TGTGCCAGCAGTTATGCCCTACCCGGGACCCAGTACTTC
d_call: -
v_call: TRBV6-2/TRBV6-3
clone_size: many
j_call: TRBJ2-5

cdr3_aa: CASSFSGHPFQPQHF
cdr3_nt: TGTGCCAGCAGTTTCTCTGGACACCCTTTTCAGCCCCAGCATTTT
d_call: -
v_call: TRBV27
clone_size: many
j_call: TRBJ1-5

cdr3_aa: CAWRRGPGELFF
cdr3_nt: TGTGCCTGGAGGCGGGGGCCCGGGGAGCTGTTTTTT
d_call: -
v_call: TRBV30
clone_size: -
j_call: TRBJ2-2

cdr3_aa: CSAGWAGHNEQFF
cdr3_nt: TGCAGTGCTGGTTGGGCAGGCCACAATGAGCAGTTCTTC
d_call: -
v_call: TRBV20-1
clone_size: few
j_call: TRBJ2-1

cdr3_aa: CASSEPGQEAYEQYF
cdr3_nt: TGTGCCAGCAGCGAACCGGGACAGGAAGCCTACGAGCAGTACTTC
d_call: -
v_call: TRBV21-1
clone_size: few
j_call: TRBJ2-7

cdr3_aa: CASAETPGGFSNEQFF
cdr3_nt: TGTGCCAGCGCCGAGACCCCAGGGGGCTTTTCTAATGAGCAGTTCTTC
d_call: TRBD1
v_call: TRBV6-2/TRBV6-3
clone_size: many
j_call: TRBJ2-1

cdr3_aa: CSVDLPRAGGGDTQYF
cdr3_nt: TGCAGCGTTGACCTACCTCGGGCGGGAGGTGGAGATACGCAGTATTTT
d_call: TRBD2
v_call: TRBV29-1
clone_size: many
j_call: TRBJ2-3